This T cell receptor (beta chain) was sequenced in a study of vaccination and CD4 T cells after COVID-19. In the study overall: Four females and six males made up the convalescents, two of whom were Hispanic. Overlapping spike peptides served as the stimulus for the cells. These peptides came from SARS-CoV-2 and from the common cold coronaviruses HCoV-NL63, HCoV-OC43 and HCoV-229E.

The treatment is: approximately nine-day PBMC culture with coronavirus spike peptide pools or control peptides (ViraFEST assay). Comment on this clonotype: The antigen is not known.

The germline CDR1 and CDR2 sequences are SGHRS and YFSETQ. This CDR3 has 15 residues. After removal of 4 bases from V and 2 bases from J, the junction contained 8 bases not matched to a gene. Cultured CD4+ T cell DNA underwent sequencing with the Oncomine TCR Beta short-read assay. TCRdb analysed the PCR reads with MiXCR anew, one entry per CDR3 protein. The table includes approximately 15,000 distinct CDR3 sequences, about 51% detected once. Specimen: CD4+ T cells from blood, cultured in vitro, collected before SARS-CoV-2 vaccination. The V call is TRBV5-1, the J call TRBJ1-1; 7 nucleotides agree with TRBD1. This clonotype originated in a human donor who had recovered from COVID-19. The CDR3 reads CASSTGWDRNTEAFF. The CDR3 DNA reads TGCGCCAGCAGCACTGGATGGGACAGAAACACTGAAGCTTTCTTT.